This T cell receptor beta chain was captured by sequencing in a study of cytomegalovirus exposure and HLA in healthy donors. The PCR contained 60 Vbeta and 13 Jbeta primers. The data were produced by immunoSEQ multiplex PCR, yet TCRdb's version contains in-frame clones alone and is incomplete. Counted here are 130,000 to 150,000 clones, under 70% occurring once; the ten biggest clones make up 3%. The V gene's germline CDR1 is SGHTA and CDR2 FQGTGA. This CDR3 has 14 residues. The V end was cut by 5 bases, the J end by 5 bases, with 15 bases between. The V call is TRBV7-3, the J call TRBJ2-5, with D maybe TRBD2 (7 bases). The sample consisted of PBMCs. This TCR derives from a woman under 40 in good health and CMV-seropositive. The chain's CDR3 is CASSPKGGGETQYF. In DNA form, the CDR3 reads TGTGCCAGCAGCCCCAAGGGGGGAGGGGAGACCCAGTACTTC.